This T cell receptor (beta chain) is drawn from a study of T cell clones after liver transplantation. Using immunoSEQ multiplex PCR, the repertoire was profiled, and TCRdb retains in-frame clones only, with some absent. Of some 20,000 clones in the sample, around 80% were seen once. The sequenced sample was CD8+ T cells from blood, obtained less than 50 months after liver transplant. This clonotype was sampled from a human patient who received a liver transplant. A subset of T cells may come from the graft donor.

This chain's CDR3 is CASNTGSSYEQYF. Written as DNA, the CDR3 is TGTGCCAGTAATACAGGGTCCTCCTACGAGCAGTACTTC. The chain employs TRBV5-4 and TRBJ2-7; tentative D call: TRBD1 (6 bases). The length of the CDR3 is 13 residues. The V end lost 8 bases, the J end lost 0 bases, and 12 bases lay between the germline ends. Per germline, CDR1 SGHNT and CDR2 YYREEE (reference sequence).